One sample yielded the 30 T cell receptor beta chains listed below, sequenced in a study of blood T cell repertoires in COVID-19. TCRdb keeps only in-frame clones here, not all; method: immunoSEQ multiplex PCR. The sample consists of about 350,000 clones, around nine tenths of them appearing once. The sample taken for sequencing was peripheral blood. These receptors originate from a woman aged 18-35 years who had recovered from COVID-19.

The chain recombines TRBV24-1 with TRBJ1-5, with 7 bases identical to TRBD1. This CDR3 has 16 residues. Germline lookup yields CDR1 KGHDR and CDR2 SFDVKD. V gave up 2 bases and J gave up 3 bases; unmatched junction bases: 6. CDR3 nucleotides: TGTGCCACCAGTGATTATTCCAGGGGGGTCAATCAGCCCCAGCATTTT. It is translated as CATSDYSRGVNQPQHF.

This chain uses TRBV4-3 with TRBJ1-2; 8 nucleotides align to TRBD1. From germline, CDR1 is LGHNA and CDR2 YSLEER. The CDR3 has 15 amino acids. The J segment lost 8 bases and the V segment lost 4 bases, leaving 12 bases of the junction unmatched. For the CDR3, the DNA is TGCGCCAGCAGCCGGGGGACAGGTCTGCTAGGCGGCTACACCTTC. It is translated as CASSRGTGLLGGYTF.

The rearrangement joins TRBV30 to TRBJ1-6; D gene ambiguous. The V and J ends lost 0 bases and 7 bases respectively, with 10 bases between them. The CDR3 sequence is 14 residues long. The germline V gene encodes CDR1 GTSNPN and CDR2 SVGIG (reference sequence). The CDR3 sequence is CAWSVGSVNSPLHF. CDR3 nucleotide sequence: TGTGCCTGGAGTGTCGGGTCCGTGAATTCACCCCTCCACTTT.

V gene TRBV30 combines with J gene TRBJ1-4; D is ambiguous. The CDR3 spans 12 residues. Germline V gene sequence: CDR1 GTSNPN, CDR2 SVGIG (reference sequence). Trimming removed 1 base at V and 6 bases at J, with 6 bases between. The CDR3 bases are TGTGCCTGGAGTGGTCCGGATGAAAAACTGTTTTTT. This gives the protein CAWSGPDEKLFF.

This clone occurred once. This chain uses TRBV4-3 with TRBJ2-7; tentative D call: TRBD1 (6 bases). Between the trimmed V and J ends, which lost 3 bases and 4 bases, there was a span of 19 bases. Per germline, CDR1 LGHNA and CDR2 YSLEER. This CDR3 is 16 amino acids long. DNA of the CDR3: TGCGCCAGCAGCCACCTAAACCGGACAGCCCATTACGAGCAGTACGTC. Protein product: CASSHLNRTAHYEQYV.

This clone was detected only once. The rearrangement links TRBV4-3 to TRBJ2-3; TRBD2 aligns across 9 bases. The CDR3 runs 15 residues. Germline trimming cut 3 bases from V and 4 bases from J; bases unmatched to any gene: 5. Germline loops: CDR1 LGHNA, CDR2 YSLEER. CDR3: CASSQGGTSSDTQYF. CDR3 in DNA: TGCGCCAGCAGCCAGGGGGGGACTAGCTCAGATACGCAGTATTTT.

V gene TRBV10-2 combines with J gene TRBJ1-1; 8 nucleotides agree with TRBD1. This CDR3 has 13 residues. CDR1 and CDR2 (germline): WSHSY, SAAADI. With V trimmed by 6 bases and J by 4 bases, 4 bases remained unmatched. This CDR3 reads CASRKDRVTEAFF. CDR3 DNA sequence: TGCGCCAGCAGAAAGGACAGGGTCACTGAAGCTTTCTTT.

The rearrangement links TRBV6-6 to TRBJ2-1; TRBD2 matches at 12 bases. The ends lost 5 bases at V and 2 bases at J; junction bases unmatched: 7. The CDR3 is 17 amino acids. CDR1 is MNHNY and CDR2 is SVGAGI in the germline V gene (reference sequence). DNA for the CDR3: TGTGCCAGCAGTCGAGGACTAGCGGGAACCACCTACAATGAGCAGTTCTTC. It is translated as CASSRGLAGTTYNEQFF.

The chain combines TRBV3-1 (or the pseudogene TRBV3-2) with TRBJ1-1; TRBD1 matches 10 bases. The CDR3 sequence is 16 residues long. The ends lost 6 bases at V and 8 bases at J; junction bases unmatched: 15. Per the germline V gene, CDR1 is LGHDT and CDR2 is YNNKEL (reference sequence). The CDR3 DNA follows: TGTGCCAGCAGTCATCCCTGGACAGGGGGGCGCCTCGAAGCTTTCTTT. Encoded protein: CASSHPWTGGRLEAFF.

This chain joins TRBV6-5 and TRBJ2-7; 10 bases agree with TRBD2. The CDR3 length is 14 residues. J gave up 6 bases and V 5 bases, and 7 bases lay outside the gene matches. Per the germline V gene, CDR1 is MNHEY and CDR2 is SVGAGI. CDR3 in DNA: TGTGCCAGCAGTCTCCGACTAGCGGGTTTCGAGCAGTACGTC. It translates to CASSLRLAGFEQYV.

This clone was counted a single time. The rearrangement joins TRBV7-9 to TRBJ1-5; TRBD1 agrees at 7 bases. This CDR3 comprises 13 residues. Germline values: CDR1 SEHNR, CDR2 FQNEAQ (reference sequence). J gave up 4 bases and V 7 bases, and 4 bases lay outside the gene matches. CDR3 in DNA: TGTGCCAGCAACCAGGGGGTAAATCAGCCCCAGCATTTT. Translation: CASNQGVNQPQHF.

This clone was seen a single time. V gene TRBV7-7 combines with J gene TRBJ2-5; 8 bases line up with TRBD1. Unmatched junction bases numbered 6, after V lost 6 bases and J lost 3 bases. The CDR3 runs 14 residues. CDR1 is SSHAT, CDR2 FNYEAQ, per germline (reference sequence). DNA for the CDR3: TGTGCCAGCAGACGGGACAGGACGGAAGAGACCCAGTACTTC. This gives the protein CASRRDRTEETQYF.

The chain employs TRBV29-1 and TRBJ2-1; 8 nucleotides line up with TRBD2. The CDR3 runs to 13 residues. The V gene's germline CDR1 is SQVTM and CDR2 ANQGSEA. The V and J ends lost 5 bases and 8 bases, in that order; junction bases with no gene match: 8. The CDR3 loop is CSVLTGGPYEQFF. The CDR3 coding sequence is TGCAGCGTTCTGACGGGAGGGCCCTATGAGCAGTTCTTC.

CDR3 loop: CASSYGPNEKLFF. Written as DNA, the CDR3 is TGTGCCAGCAGCTATGGTCCTAATGAAAAACTGTTTTTT. This sequence joins TRBV6-5 and TRBJ1-4; no firm D call. CDR1 and CDR2 (germline): MNHEY, SVGAGI. Between the trimmed V and J ends, which lost 6 bases and 3 bases, there was a span of 8 bases. The length of the CDR3 is 13 residues.

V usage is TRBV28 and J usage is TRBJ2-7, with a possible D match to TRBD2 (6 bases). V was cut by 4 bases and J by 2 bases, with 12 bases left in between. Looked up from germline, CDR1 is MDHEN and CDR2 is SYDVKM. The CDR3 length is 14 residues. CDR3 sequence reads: CASSSGDSAYEQYV. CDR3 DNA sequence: TGTGCCAGCAGTTCCGGGGACTCCGCCTACGAGCAGTACGTC.

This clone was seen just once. DNA of the CDR3: TGTGCCATCAGTGATCGTCCGTCCTCCTACAATGAGCAGTTCTTC. Protein sequence: CAISDRPSSYNEQFF. This sequence joins TRBV10-3 and TRBJ2-1; D is uncertain. V lost 3 bases, J lost 0 bases, and 9 bases lay in between. The CDR3 runs to 15 residues. CDR1 is ENHRY, CDR2 SYGVKD, per germline.

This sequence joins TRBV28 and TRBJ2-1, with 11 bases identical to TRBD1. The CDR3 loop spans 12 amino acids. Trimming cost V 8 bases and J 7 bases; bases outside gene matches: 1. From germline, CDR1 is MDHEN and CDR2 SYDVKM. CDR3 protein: CASGQGANEQFF. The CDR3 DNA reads TGTGCCAGCGGACAGGGGGCAAATGAGCAGTTCTTC.

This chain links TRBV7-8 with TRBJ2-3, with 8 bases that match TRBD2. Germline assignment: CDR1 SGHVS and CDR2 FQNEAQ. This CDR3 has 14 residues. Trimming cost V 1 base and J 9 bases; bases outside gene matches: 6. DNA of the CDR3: TGTGCCAGCAGCTTAGTCGGGAGGGCCGGGACGCAGTATTTT. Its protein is CASSLVGRAGTQYF.

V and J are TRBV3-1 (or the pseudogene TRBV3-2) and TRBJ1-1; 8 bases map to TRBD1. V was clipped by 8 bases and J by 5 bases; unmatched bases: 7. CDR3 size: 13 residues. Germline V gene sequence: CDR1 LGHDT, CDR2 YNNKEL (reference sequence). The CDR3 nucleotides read TGTGCCAGCCTACGACAGGGGAATACTGAAGCTTTCTTT. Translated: CASLRQGNTEAFF.

The DNA of the CDR3 is TGTGCCAGCAGCTTCGACACTGAAGCTTTCTTT. Encoded protein: CASSFDTEAFF. The chain employs TRBV11-3 and TRBJ1-1; D uncertain. Per the germline V gene, CDR1 is SGHNT and CDR2 is YENEEA. The CDR3 extends over 11 amino acids. V was clipped by 3 bases and J by 3 bases, with 2 bases between them.

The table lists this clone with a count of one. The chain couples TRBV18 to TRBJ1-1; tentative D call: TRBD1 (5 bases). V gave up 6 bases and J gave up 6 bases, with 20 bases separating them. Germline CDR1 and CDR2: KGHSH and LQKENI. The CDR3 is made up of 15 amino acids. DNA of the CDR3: TGTGCCAGCTCTCCTCCGTCAGGGTTGGGCTCTGAAGCTTTCTTT. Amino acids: CASSPPSGLGSEAFF.

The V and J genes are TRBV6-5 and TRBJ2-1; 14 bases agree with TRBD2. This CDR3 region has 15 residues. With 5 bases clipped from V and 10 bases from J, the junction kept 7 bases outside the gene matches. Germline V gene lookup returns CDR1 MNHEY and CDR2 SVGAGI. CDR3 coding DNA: TGTGCCAGCAGTACGGGACTAGCGGGAGTACGGGAGCAGTTCTTC. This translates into CASSTGLAGVREQFF.

In DNA, the CDR3 is TGTGCCACCAGCAGAGTACTAGCGGGGAATGAGCAGTTCTTC. This sequence encodes CATSRVLAGNEQFF. The gene calls are TRBV15 and TRBJ2-1, with 10 positions matching TRBD2. Unmatched junction bases numbered 1, after V lost 1 base and J lost 7 bases. Per the germline V gene, CDR1 is LNHNV and CDR2 is YYDKDF (reference sequence). This CDR3 has 14 residues. Together with reference TRBV15 and TRBJ2-1, the CDR3 gives the full variable domain: DAMVIQNPRYQVTQFGKPVTLSCSQTLNHNVMYWYQQKSSQAPKLLFHYYDKDFNNEADTPDNFQSRRPNTSFCFLDIRSPGLGDTAMYLCATSRVLAGNEQFFGPGTRLTVL.

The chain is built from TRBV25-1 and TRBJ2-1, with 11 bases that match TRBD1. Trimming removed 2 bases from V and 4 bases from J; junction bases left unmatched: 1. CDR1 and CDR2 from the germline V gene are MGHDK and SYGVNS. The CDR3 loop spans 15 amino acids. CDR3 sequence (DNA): TGTGCCAGCAGTGAAGGGACAGGGGGATACAATGAGCAGTTCTTC. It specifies CASSEGTGGYNEQFF.

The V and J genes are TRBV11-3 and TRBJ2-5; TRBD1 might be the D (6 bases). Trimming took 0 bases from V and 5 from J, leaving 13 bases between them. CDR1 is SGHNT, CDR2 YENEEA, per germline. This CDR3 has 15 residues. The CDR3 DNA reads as TGTGCCAGCAGCTTAGATTCGTTCCAGGGGGAGACCCAGTACTTC. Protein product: CASSLDSFQGETQYF. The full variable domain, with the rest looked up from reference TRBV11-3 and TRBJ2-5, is EAGVVQSPRYKIIEKKQPVAFWCNPISGHNTLYWYLQNLGQGPELLIRYENEEAVDDSQLPKDRFSAERLKGVDSTLKIQPAELGDSAVYLCASSLDSFQGETQYFGPGTRLLVL.

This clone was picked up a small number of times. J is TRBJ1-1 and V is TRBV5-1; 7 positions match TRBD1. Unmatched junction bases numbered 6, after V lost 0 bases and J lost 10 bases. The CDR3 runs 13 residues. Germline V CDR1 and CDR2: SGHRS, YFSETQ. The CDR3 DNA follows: TGCGCCAGCAGCTTGGAGGAGGGGGCGAGAGCTTTCTTT. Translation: CASSLEEGARAFF.

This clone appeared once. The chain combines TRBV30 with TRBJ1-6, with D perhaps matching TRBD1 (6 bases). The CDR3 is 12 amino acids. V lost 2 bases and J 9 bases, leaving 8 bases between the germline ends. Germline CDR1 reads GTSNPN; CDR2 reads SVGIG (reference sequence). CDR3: CAWSSRGSPLHF. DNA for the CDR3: TGTGCCTGGAGTTCCAGGGGTTCACCCCTCCACTTT.

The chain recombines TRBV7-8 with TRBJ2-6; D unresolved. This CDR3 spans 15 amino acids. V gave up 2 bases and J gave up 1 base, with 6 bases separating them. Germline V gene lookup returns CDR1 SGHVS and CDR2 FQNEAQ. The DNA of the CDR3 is TGTGCCAGCAGCTTACGGGTGTCTGGGGCCAACGTCCTGACTTTC. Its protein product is CASSLRVSGANVLTF.

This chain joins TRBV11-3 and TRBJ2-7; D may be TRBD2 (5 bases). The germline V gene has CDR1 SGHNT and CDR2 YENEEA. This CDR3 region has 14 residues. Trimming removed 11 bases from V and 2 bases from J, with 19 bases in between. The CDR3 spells CAATRVIRPYEQYV. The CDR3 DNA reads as TGTGCCGCCACTAGGGTAATTCGGCCCTACGAGCAGTACGTC.

The CDR3: CASRLGGGSGAVDTQYF. Written as DNA, the CDR3 is TGTGCCAGCAGACTAGGGGGCGGTAGCGGGGCGGTAGATACGCAGTATTTT. The V call is TRBV7-2, the J call TRBJ2-3, with a tentative D call TRBD2 (8 bases). CDR1 and CDR2 from the germline V gene are SGHTA and FQGNSA. Trimming took off 6 bases at V and 5 bases at J, with 24 bases between the two ends. The CDR3 is 17 amino acids.